The 8 T cell receptor beta chains below all came from one sample that was sequenced in a study of blood T cell repertoires in COVID-19. Sequenced by immunoSEQ multiplex PCR; TCRdb stores in-frame clones only, minus some. The sample gives around 100,000 clones, approximately 87% of which show up once; approximately 7.4% is in the top ten. The sample was peripheral blood. The receptors originated from a human donor with acute or convalescent COVID-19. The donor label of this sample is uncertain.

The chain employs TRBV6-5 and TRBJ1-4, with D maybe TRBD1 (6 bases). This CDR3 spans 15 amino acids. V shed 2 bases and J shed 7 bases, with 14 bases lying between them. Germline loops: CDR1 MNHEY, CDR2 SVGAGI. Here the CDR3 DNA reads TGTGCCAGCAGTTACGGGGGGGCCGAAGGTGAAAAACTGTTTTTT. As protein: CASSYGGAEGEKLFF.

This sequence joins TRBV10-2 and TRBJ1-6; 9 nucleotides line up with TRBD1. V shed 6 bases, J shed 7 bases, and the junction held 4 bases outside the gene matches. The CDR3 is 14 amino acids. Per germline, CDR1 WSHSY and CDR2 SAAADI. In DNA form, the CDR3 reads TGCGCCAGCAGCCTTGACAGGGGGAATTCACCCCTCCACTTT. It translates to CASSLDRGNSPLHF.

The chain is built from TRBV10-1 and TRBJ2-7; D is ambiguous. Trimming took 3 bases from V and 3 from J, leaving 9 bases between them. Germline lookup yields CDR1 WNHNN and CDR2 SYGVQD (reference sequence). The length of the CDR3 is 13 residues. In nucleotides, the CDR3 is TGCGCCAGCAGTGATAACGAACACTACGAGCAGTACTTC. This translates into CASSDNEHYEQYF.

The chain is built from TRBV12-5 and TRBJ2-1; possibly TRBD1 for D (6 bases). The CDR3 has 12 residues. The V and J ends lost 7 bases and 8 bases respectively, with 12 bases between them. The germline V gene encodes CDR1 LGHNT and CDR2 FRNRAP. In nucleotides, the CDR3 is TGTGCTAGTGCTCAACAGGGCTATGAGCAGTTCTTC. Protein product: CASAQQGYEQFF.

The chain recombines TRBV27 with TRBJ2-5, with 8 bases that match TRBD1. The length of the CDR3 is 13 residues. V was clipped by 4 bases and J by 4 bases; unmatched bases: 2. In germline, CDR1 is MNHEY, CDR2 SMNVEV (reference sequence). CDR3 in amino acids: CASSWTGLETQYF. The CDR3 DNA reads TGTGCCAGCAGTTGGACAGGGTTAGAGACCCAGTACTTC.

DNA of the CDR3: TGTGCCAGTACTACGACTAGCGGGGGGGCACAGCAGTACTTC. As protein: CASTTTSGGAQQYF. This chain connects TRBV19 to TRBJ2-7, with 14 bases fitting TRBD2. The CDR3 has 14 amino acids. Germline V lookup: CDR1 LNHDA, CDR2 SQIVND (reference sequence). With V trimmed by 7 bases and J by 8 bases, 7 bases remained unmatched.

The CDR3 nucleotides are TGTGCCAGCAGCTTGCCCTGGACTAGCGGGGAGTCCCAAGAGACCCAGTACTTC. It specifies CASSLPWTSGESQETQYF. V gene TRBV5-4 combines with J gene TRBJ2-5; TRBD2 agrees at 12 bases. Trimming cost V 1 base and J 1 base; bases outside gene matches: 8. The CDR3 spans 18 residues. The germline CDR1 and CDR2 sequences are SGHNT and YYREEE (reference sequence).

This sequence joins TRBV18 and TRBJ2-3; the match to TRBD1 covers 7 bases. The CDR3 runs 15 residues. After removal of 3 bases from V and 1 base from J, the junction contained 4 bases not matched to a gene. Germline assignment: CDR1 KGHSH and CDR2 LQKENI. The CDR3 DNA reads TGTGCCAGCTCACCCCAGGGGGACGGCACAGATACGCAGTATTTT. Amino acids: CASSPQGDGTDTQYF.